These 30 T cell receptor beta chains were sequenced from one sample in a study of cytomegalovirus exposure and HLA in healthy donors. Primers for the PCR totalled 60 Vbeta and 13 Jbeta. TCRdb's copy holds only in-frame clones and misses some; the assay was immunoSEQ multiplex PCR. Among over 150,000 clones listed, approximately 79% were seen once. Source material: PBMCs. The receptors here all came from a human donor in good health.

The chain links TRBV7-9 to TRBJ1-1; the D is unclear. V was shortened by 5 bases and J by 4 bases, with 14 bases between the two germline ends. Germline values: CDR1 SEHNR, CDR2 FQNEAQ (reference sequence). CDR3 length: 14 amino acids. Here the CDR3 reads CASSLGGLGTEAFF. CDR3 nucleotides: TGTGCCAGCAGCCTTGGAGGGTTGGGCACTGAAGCTTTCTTT.

This CDR3 is CASSIVLRGNQPQHF. The CDR3 nucleotides read TGTGCCAGTAGTATAGTGCTCAGGGGCAATCAGCCCCAGCATTTT. The chain carries TRBV19 and TRBJ1-5; perhaps TRBD1 as D (5 bases). Deletions cut 1 base from V and 2 bases from J, with 9 bases between. CDR1 is LNHDA, CDR2 SQIVND, per germline (reference sequence). There are 15 residues in the CDR3.

The CDR3 DNA sequence: TGTGCCAGCACCAAGTCAGGGTATGGCTACACCTTC. Its protein product is CASTKSGYGYTF. V is TRBV5-4 and J is TRBJ1-2; D is possibly TRBD1 (5 bases). The CDR3 has 12 amino acids. Trimming took off 6 bases at V and 5 bases at J, with 11 bases between the two ends. Germline-derived CDR1 and CDR2 are SGHNT and YYREEE (reference sequence).

V gene TRBV9 combines with J gene TRBJ2-2; a possible D gene is TRBD2 (7 bases). This CDR3 spans 16 amino acids. Germline V CDR1 and CDR2: SGDLS, YYNGEE. The V end was cut by 3 bases, the J end by 5 bases, with 17 bases between. For the CDR3, the DNA is TGTGCCAGCAGCGAAAGGGGAGGGGGGTCTACCGGGGAGCTGTTTTTT. Amino acids: CASSERGGGSTGELFF. Full variable domain (rest looked up from reference TRBV9 and TRBJ2-2): DSGVTQTPKHLITATGQRVTLRCSPRSGDLSVYWYQQSLDQGLQFLIQYYNGEERAKGNILERFSAQQFPDLHSELNLSSLELGDSALYFCASSERGGGSTGELFFGEGSRLTVL.

The chain's CDR3 is CASSAGQAEETQYF. The DNA of the CDR3 is TGTGCCAGCAGCGCAGGACAGGCCGAAGAGACCCAGTACTTC. The V gene is TRBV5-5, the J gene TRBJ2-5; 7 bases are shared with TRBD1. Germline V gene lookup returns CDR1 SGHKS and CDR2 YYEKEE (reference sequence). V lost 4 bases to trimming and J lost 3 bases; unmatched junction nucleotides: 6. CDR3 size: 14 residues.

The V call is TRBV6-5, the J call TRBJ2-7, with 7 bases fitting TRBD1. Trimming at V came to 7 bases and at J to 1 base, leaving 7 bases not matched to a gene. Germline CDR1 reads MNHEY; CDR2 reads SVGAGI. The CDR3 spans 14 residues. As DNA, the CDR3 is TGTGCCAGCAAGACAGGGATGACATCCTACGAGCAGTACTTC. It is translated as CASKTGMTSYEQYF.

A note on this clone: Other DNA sequences of this sample code for an identical CDR3. The V and J genes are TRBV7-2 and TRBJ1-5, with 9 bases fitting TRBD1. Trimming cost V 3 bases and J 5 bases; bases outside gene matches: 2. Germline values: CDR1 SGHTA, CDR2 FQGNSA. The CDR3 length is 14 residues. The CDR3 bases are TGTGCCAGCAGCTTCGACAGGGGGTATCAGCCCCAGCATTTT. This codes for CASSFDRGYQPQHF.

The chain is built from TRBV5-6 and TRBJ1-2; 10 positions agree with TRBD1. Per germline, CDR1 SGHDT and CDR2 YYEEEE. This CDR3 region has 17 residues. V lost 1 base to trimming and J lost 4 bases; unmatched junction nucleotides: 10. The CDR3, as DNA: TGTGCCAGCAGCTTGCCCACCCGGGGACAGGGGTTCTATGGCTACACCTTC. This gives the protein CASSLPTRGQGFYGYTF. Combining the CDR3 with reference TRBV5-6 and TRBJ1-2 gives the whole variable domain DAGVTQSPTHLIKTRGQQVTLRCSPKSGHDTVSWYQQALGQGPQFIFQYYEEEERQRGNFPDRFSGHQFPNYSSELNVNALLLGDSALYLCASSLPTRGQGFYGYTFGSGTRLTVV.

This chain connects TRBV15 to TRBJ1-6; unclear D gene. There are 15 residues in the CDR3. Germline V lookup: CDR1 LNHNV, CDR2 YYDKDF (reference sequence). V was pared by 1 base and J by 9 bases, with 13 bases between. CDR3 coding DNA: TGTGCCACCAGCAGAGGAGGAGGGCTGGGTTCACCCCTCCACTTT. Translated, it gives CATSRGGGLGSPLHF.

The CDR3 DNA reads as TGTGCCAGCAGCACTACGGGACAGGGAGGCTCTGGGGCCAACGTCCTGACTTTC. It is translated as CASSTTGQGGSGANVLTF. The chain is built from TRBV9 and TRBJ2-6; 9 bases agree with TRBD1. V lost 4 bases, J lost 0 bases, and 8 bases stayed unmatched. The germline V gene has CDR1 SGDLS and CDR2 YYNGEE. The CDR3 sequence is 18 residues long.

The rearrangement joins TRBV7-6 to TRBJ2-7; 7 bases agree with TRBD2. Germline V gene data show CDR1 as SGHVS and CDR2 as FNYEAQ. The CDR3 runs 14 residues. V dropped 5 bases and J dropped 4; count of bases not matched to a gene: 8. Here the CDR3 DNA reads TGTGCCAGCAGCCGCGAAGCGGGGCTTTACGAGCAGTACTTC. Protein product: CASSREAGLYEQYF.

The gene calls are TRBV29-1 and TRBJ1-1, with a weak D call TRBD1 (5 bases). V shed 3 bases and J shed 0 bases, with 8 bases lying between them. CDR3 size: 13 residues. From germline, CDR1 is SQVTM and CDR2 ANQGSEA. The CDR3 here is CSVEGGVNTEAFF. CDR3 nucleotides: TGCAGCGTTGAGGGGGGGGTGAACACTGAAGCTTTCTTT.

This chain links TRBV2 with TRBJ2-1; 7 bases are a match to TRBD1. CDR1 and CDR2 from the germline V gene are SNHLY and FYNNEI. V dropped 8 bases and J dropped 2; count of bases not matched to a gene: 6. This CDR3 comprises 14 residues. The CDR3 is CASAQQGTYNEQFF. CDR3 coding DNA: TGTGCCAGCGCCCAACAGGGGACCTACAATGAGCAGTTCTTC.

A few counts support this clone. This chain joins TRBV15 and TRBJ2-1; D call uncertain. CDR3 size: 14 residues. Trimming cost V 2 bases and J 8 bases, with 13 bases left between them. CDR1 is LNHNV and CDR2 is YYDKDF in the germline V gene (reference sequence). The CDR3 loop reads CATSRNVYTHEQFF. Written as DNA, the CDR3 is TGTGCCACCAGCAGAAATGTATACACCCATGAGCAGTTCTTC.

This clone showed up just once. This chain uses TRBV4-1 with TRBJ1-5; D gene unclear. The CDR3 spans 17 residues. V lost 0 bases and J lost 8, with 20 bases in between. Looked up from germline, CDR1 is MGHRA and CDR2 is YSYEKL. CDR3 loop: CASSQEVILDYGEPQHF. CDR3 nucleotides: TGCGCCAGCAGCCAAGAGGTAATTTTGGATTACGGAGAGCCCCAGCATTTT.

This chain joins TRBV6-5 and TRBJ2-7; 9 bases map to TRBD1. This CDR3 has 13 amino acids. Germline trimming cut 5 bases from V and 4 bases from J; bases unmatched to any gene: 3. In germline, CDR1 is MNHEY, CDR2 SVGAGI. The chain's CDR3 is CASSIQGAYEQYF. In DNA, the CDR3 is TGTGCCAGCAGTATACAGGGGGCGTACGAGCAGTACTTC.

V is TRBV10-2 and J is TRBJ1-4; D may be TRBD1 (6 bases). V shed 6 bases and J shed 5 bases, with 16 bases lying between them. The length of the CDR3 is 15 residues. Germline V lookup: CDR1 WSHSY, CDR2 SAAADI. The CDR3 protein is CASRDSPLQNEKLFF. CDR3 bases: TGCGCCAGCAGGGACAGTCCCTTACAAAATGAAAAACTGTTTTTT.

The chain combines TRBV18 with TRBJ1-2; D is undetermined. V lost 4 bases and J lost 3, with 3 bases in between. CDR3 length: 11 amino acids. Germline values: CDR1 KGHSH, CDR2 LQKENI. DNA for the CDR3: TGTGCCAGCTCACTCGACTATGGCTACACCTTC. Protein product: CASSLDYGYTF. Full variable domain (rest looked up from reference TRBV18 and TRBJ1-2): NAGVMQNPRHLVRRRGQEARLRCSPMKGHSHVYWYRQLPEEGLKFMVYLQKENIIDESGMPKERFSAEFPKEGPSILRIQQVVRGDSAAYFCASSLDYGYTFGSGTRLTVV.

The J gene is TRBJ1-2, the V gene TRBV5-4; a weak D match, TRBD1 (6 bases). The V gene's germline CDR1 is SGHNT and CDR2 YYREEE (reference sequence). Trimming left V 4 bases short and J 5 bases short, with 9 bases between. The length of the CDR3 is 12 residues. The CDR3 spells CASSQGQYGYTF. For the CDR3, the DNA is TGTGCCAGCAGCCAAGGACAGTATGGCTACACCTTC.

The chain recombines TRBV9 with TRBJ2-7, with 8 nucleotides matching TRBD1. V shed 0 bases, J shed 5 bases, and the junction held 7 bases outside the gene matches. Germline loops: CDR1 SGDLS, CDR2 YYNGEE. The CDR3 covers 15 residues. The CDR3 protein is CASSVVPRGRNEQYF. Here the CDR3 DNA reads TGTGCCAGCAGCGTAGTCCCCAGGGGGCGCAACGAGCAGTACTTC.

The rearrangement links TRBV19 to TRBJ2-1, with 7 bases fitting TRBD2. The CDR3 length is 11 residues. Germline CDR1 reads LNHDA; CDR2 reads SQIVND (reference sequence). V lost 7 bases, J lost 7 bases, and 1 base stayed unmatched. The CDR3 protein is CASMGGNEQFF. The CDR3 DNA is TGTGCCAGTATGGGGGGGAATGAGCAGTTCTTC.

The genes are TRBV6-5 and TRBJ2-2; D remains ambiguous. The CDR3 has 12 residues. Deletions cut 7 bases from V and 6 bases from J, with 9 bases between. CDR1 and CDR2 from the germline V gene are MNHEY and SVGAGI. The CDR3 loop is CASTSGSGELFF. The CDR3 bases are TGTGCCAGCACTTCTGGCTCCGGGGAGCTGTTTTTT.

The chain recombines TRBV6-5 with TRBJ2-7, with 9 bases that match TRBD1. From germline, CDR1 is MNHEY and CDR2 SVGAGI. Trimming took 8 bases from V and 4 from J; bases not matched to a gene: 9. The CDR3 runs to 14 residues. CDR3 sequence reads: CASGPDRGWYEQYF. The CDR3 coding sequence is TGTGCCAGCGGTCCGGACAGGGGATGGTACGAGCAGTACTTC.

The chain recombines TRBV5-1 with TRBJ1-6, with a possible D match to TRBD1 (5 bases). Trimming cost V 5 bases and J 7 bases, with 16 bases left between them. Germline lookup yields CDR1 SGHRS and CDR2 YFSETQ. The CDR3 consists of 15 residues. The CDR3 sequence is CASRAGGTGNSPLHF. DNA of the CDR3: TGCGCCAGCAGGGCCGGGGGAACGGGCAATTCACCCCTCCACTTT.

CDR3 loop: CASAPQRANSNQPQHF. DNA for the CDR3: TGTGCTAGTGCCCCACAGCGGGCGAATAGCAATCAGCCCCAGCATTTT. V usage is TRBV12-5 and J usage is TRBJ1-5; D remains ambiguous. Trimming removed 7 bases at V and 0 bases at J, with 16 bases between. The CDR3 has 16 residues. The germline gives CDR1 LGHNT, CDR2 FRNRAP.

The chain uses TRBV27 and TRBJ2-7; 8 bases align to TRBD1. In germline, CDR1 is MNHEY, CDR2 SMNVEV (reference sequence). V gave up 3 bases and J gave up 3 bases; unmatched junction bases: 4. The CDR3 loop spans 14 amino acids. CDR3 region: CASSLAGQDYEQYF. The CDR3 bases are TGTGCCAGCAGTTTGGCGGGACAGGACTACGAGCAGTACTTC.

Here the CDR3 reads CASSLSLWTDTAQPQHF. DNA for the CDR3: TGTGCCAGCAGCTTATCTTTATGGACTGATACCGCCCAGCCCCAGCATTTT. V usage is TRBV7-3 and J usage is TRBJ1-5, with unresolved D. V lost 2 bases and J 7 bases, leaving 21 bases between the germline ends. There are 17 residues in the CDR3. Looked up from germline, CDR1 is SGHTA and CDR2 is FQGTGA.

The chain uses TRBV6-5 and TRBJ1-5; D unclear. The V end was cut by 4 bases, the J end by 0 bases, with 4 bases between. Per the germline V gene, CDR1 is MNHEY and CDR2 is SVGAGI. The CDR3 covers 13 residues. The CDR3 bases are TGTGCCAGCAGTTCTAGTAGCAATCAGCCCCAGCATTTT. Translating it yields CASSSSSNQPQHF.

About this clone itself: Relative to the germline gene, one junction end is altered; a read error may explain this. The CDR3 sequence: CASSLWDSYSPLHF. CDR3 bases: TGTGCCAGCAGCTTATGGGACAGTTATTCACCCCTCCACTTC. The chain is built from TRBV7-2 and TRBJ1-6; 7 nucleotides line up with TRBD1. This CDR3 spans 14 amino acids. Germline values: CDR1 SGHTA, CDR2 FQGNSA.

The chain combines TRBV7-9 with TRBJ2-5; TRBD2 might be the D (6 bases). The germline V and J ends were trimmed by 1 base and 9 bases, with 18 bases remaining between them. The CDR3 contains 15 residues. The germline V gene has CDR1 SEHNR and CDR2 FQNEAQ (reference sequence). The CDR3 is CASSLVLSEGEAQYF. DNA of the CDR3: TGTGCCAGCAGCTTAGTTCTATCGGAGGGTGAGGCCCAGTACTTC.